The source of this T cell receptor (beta chain) is a study of regulatory T cells in long-lasting Graves disease. Looking at the study overall: By definition, persistent Graves' disease involved antithyroid drugs for over 5 years alongside positive TSH receptor antibodies.

Of note for this clonotype: The antigen is undetermined.

Study observations and caveats: Persistent disease was associated with favored TRBV28 usage and with favored use of TRBJ1-2 and TRBJ2-5.

Losses at the gene ends were 7 bases for V and 5 bases for J; bases not matched to a gene: 7. The CDR3 runs to 14 residues. CDR1 is LNHDA, CDR2 SQIVND, per germline (reference sequence). The sample's time point: persistent/refractory GD, antithyroid drugs over 5 years with positive TRAb. The TCR library used RNA extracted from PBMCs. Construction of the TCR beta libraries employed iRepertoire HTBI primers in conjunction with Arm-PCR of CDR3 regions. TCRdb reanalysed the multiplex PCR reads using MiXCR and keeps one entry per CDR3 protein. The sample holds over 300,000 distinct CDR3 sequences; around a fifth are singletons and the top ten take just under 30%.

The starting material was peripheral blood mononuclear cells (PBMCs), obtained when the disease was refractory, from a patient treated with antithyroid drugs. The chain has TRBV19 and TRBJ1-5, with TRBD1 matching 8 bases. This clonotype originated in a female donor with Graves disease. CDR3 region: CASTMNRGYQPQHF. The CDR3 DNA reads as TGTGCCAGTACCATGAACAGGGGGTATCAGCCCCAGCATTTT.